A single sample is the source of the 6 T cell receptor beta chains below, sequenced in a study of response to subunit inactivated influenza vaccine. TCRdb passed the RT-PCR reads through MiXCR, listing each CDR3 protein once. The sample includes 300,000 to 350,000 distinct CDR3 sequences, approximately 23% of them seen just once. The starting material was PBMCs from blood, obtained less than 22 months after vaccination. The receptors stem from a man aged 50 to 75 who received an inactivated influenza vaccine.

The chain uses TRBV27 and TRBJ2-1; 9 bases are a match to TRBD1. V dropped 4 bases and J dropped 5; count of bases not matched to a gene: 9. The CDR3 totals 16 residues. Germline V CDR1 and CDR2: MNHEY, SMNVEV (reference sequence). The CDR3 DNA follows: TGTGCCAGCAGTTCTTACGACAGGGGGTCTAACAATGAGCAGTTCTTC. Amino acid sequence: CASSSYDRGSNNEQFF.

This clonotype has ten or more counts. The J gene is TRBJ1-5, the V gene TRBV5-5; 12 bases are a match to TRBD1. CDR3 length: 15 amino acids. Trimming took 3 bases from V and 7 from J; bases not matched to a gene: 5. CDR1 and CDR2 from the germline V gene are SGHKS and YYEKEE (reference sequence). CDR3 nucleotides: TGTGCCAGCAGCTGGGGACAGGGGGCGGGGCAGCCCCAGCATTTT. Protein product: CASSWGQGAGQPQHF.

The sample holds a few counts of this clonotype. CDR3 protein: CASSLTLAGMSYNEQFF. CDR3 bases: TGTGCCAGCAGCCTTACGCTAGCGGGGATGTCCTACAATGAGCAGTTCTTC. The gene calls are TRBV28 and TRBJ2-1; 9 bases are a match to TRBD2. The germline V gene encodes CDR1 MDHEN and CDR2 SYDVKM. V gave up 6 bases and J gave up 1 base; unmatched junction bases: 10. The CDR3 runs 17 residues.

V usage is TRBV7-9 and J usage is TRBJ1-1, with 10 bases that match TRBD1. Germline V lookup: CDR1 SEHNR, CDR2 FQNEAQ (reference sequence). The CDR3 contains 17 residues. V trimming: 5 bases; J trimming: 3 bases; junction bases outside the gene matches: 12. In nucleotides, the CDR3 is TGTGCCAGCAGCCCGCGGACAGGGGGAGTTTTGGACACTGAAGCTTTCTTT. Protein product: CASSPRTGGVLDTEAFF.

The rearrangement links TRBV28 to TRBJ2-7; tentatively, D is TRBD2 (5 bases). The CDR3 sequence is 13 residues long. Germline CDR1 MDHEN, CDR2 SYDVKM. Trimming removed 2 bases at V and 7 bases at J, with 12 bases between. This CDR3 reads CASSLPTPGEQYF. For the CDR3, the DNA is TGTGCCAGCAGTTTACCCACCCCGGGAGAGCAGTACTTC.

Concerning this clonotype: Germline is not matched at one junction end, which may reflect a read error. The CDR3 sequence: CSARGGAGGLLTPLRPGF. CDR3 sequence (DNA): TGCAGTGCGAGAGGTGGCGCGGGGGGCCTACTAACTCCCTTAAGACCCGGCTTC. The chain uses TRBV20-1 and TRBJ2-7, with TRBD2 identical over 8 bases. Germline CDR1 DFQATT, CDR2 SNEGSKA (reference sequence). There are 18 residues in the CDR3.